The 28 T cell receptor beta chains given below trace back to one sample, sequenced in a study of cytomegalovirus exposure and HLA in healthy donors. The primer mix had 60 Vbeta and 13 Jbeta primers. Clones were sequenced by immunoSEQ multiplex PCR, and TCRdb holds only the in-frame ones, with some missing. Of around 100,000 clones in the sample, about 74% are singletons; the top ten hold 4.8%. The sequenced sample consisted of PBMCs. The receptors were sampled from a man aged 25-45 years in good health and CMV-seropositive.

This rearrangement joins TRBV5-4 to TRBJ2-5, with 9 bases aligning to TRBD2. This CDR3 has 16 residues. The germline V gene encodes CDR1 SGHNT and CDR2 YYREEE (reference sequence). V shed 0 bases and J 4 bases; nucleotides not matched to a gene: 7. The CDR3, as DNA: TGTGCCAGCAGCTTGGTCGGCGGGGGGGCCCTAGAGACCCAGTACTTC. It codes for CASSLVGGGALETQYF.

This chain connects TRBV19 to TRBJ1-2; D is unclear. The CDR3 loop spans 13 amino acids. CDR1 LNHDA and CDR2 SQIVND come from the germline V gene (reference sequence). V was trimmed by 3 bases and J by 1 base, leaving 6 bases between them. The CDR3 sequence is CASSISDNYGYTF. CDR3 coding DNA: TGTGCCAGTAGTATTTCAGATAACTATGGCTACACCTTC.

The chain employs TRBV5-8 and TRBJ2-5; possibly TRBD2 for D (6 bases). Trimming removed 7 bases from V and 4 bases from J, with 17 bases in between. Germline V gene lookup returns CDR1 SGHTS and CDR2 YDEGEE. This CDR3 spans 14 amino acids. In nucleotides, the CDR3 is TGTGCCAGCCGGAGGGCTGGGGGGACAGAGACCCAGTACTTC. Translated: CASRRAGGTETQYF.

J is TRBJ1-6 and V is TRBV7-9; TRBD1 aligns across 9 bases. The CDR3 sequence is 14 residues long. Germline V gives CDR1 SEHNR, CDR2 FQNEAQ (reference sequence). Trimming at V came to 5 bases and at J to 9 bases, leaving 5 bases not matched to a gene. The CDR3 DNA follows: TGTGCCAGCAGCCGGGACAGGGATGGTTCACCCCTCCACTTT. Residues: CASSRDRDGSPLHF.

This clone was counted between two and nine times. The chain links TRBV19 to TRBJ2-1; TRBD2 matches 7 bases. The J segment lost 5 bases and the V segment lost 6 bases, leaving 13 bases of the junction unmatched. Germline V gene sequence: CDR1 LNHDA, CDR2 SQIVND (reference sequence). CDR3 length: 16 amino acids. CDR3 amino acids: CASRRASGDINNEQFF. CDR3 nucleotides: TGTGCCAGTAGAAGGGCTAGCGGAGACATCAACAATGAGCAGTTCTTC.

The chain combines TRBV6-5 with TRBJ1-3, with 7 bases lining up with TRBD1. Trimming at V came to 5 bases and at J to 0 bases, leaving 4 bases not matched to a gene. The CDR3 extends over 15 amino acids. Germline CDR1 MNHEY, CDR2 SVGAGI. The CDR3 reads CASSRTGVSGNTIYF. DNA of the CDR3: TGTGCCAGCAGTCGGACAGGCGTCTCTGGAAACACCATATATTTT.

The rearrangement links TRBV4-1 to TRBJ1-4; TRBD1 might be the D (5 bases). CDR1 is MGHRA, CDR2 YSYEKL, per germline. The ends were cut back, 4 bases at V and 5 bases at J, with 11 bases in the middle. CDR3 length: 14 amino acids. The CDR3 spells CASSRGGLNEKLFF. The CDR3 DNA is TGCGCCAGCAGCCGTGGGGGGTTAAATGAAAAACTGTTTTTT.

This clone was seen a few times. CDR3 sequence: CASRAGGRYTEAFF. Here the CDR3 DNA reads TGTGCCAGCAGGGCAGGGGGGCGATACACTGAAGCTTTCTTT. This chain uses TRBV6-5 with TRBJ1-1; TRBD1 aligns across 7 bases. The CDR3 runs to 14 residues. J was trimmed by 3 bases and V by 6 bases; bases with no gene match: 7. Germline V gene lookup returns CDR1 MNHEY and CDR2 SVGAGI.

This sequence joins TRBV19 and TRBJ2-3; 9 nucleotides agree with TRBD2. V gave up 3 bases and J gave up 4 bases; unmatched junction bases: 11. The CDR3 runs 17 residues. Germline CDR1 is LNHDA and CDR2 is SQIVND (reference sequence). The CDR3 reads CASSIWQDSGGSDTQYF. As DNA, the CDR3 is TGTGCCAGTAGTATTTGGCAGGATAGCGGGGGCTCAGATACGCAGTATTTT.

J is TRBJ2-7 and V is TRBV18; 14 bases map to TRBD2. From germline, CDR1 is KGHSH and CDR2 LQKENI. Trimming removed 3 bases from V and 2 bases from J; junction bases left unmatched: 3. The CDR3 spans 16 residues. CDR3 loop: CASSPQTSGGAYEQYF. In DNA form, the CDR3 reads TGTGCCAGCTCACCCCAGACTAGCGGGGGGGCCTACGAGCAGTACTTC.

This sequence joins TRBV30 and TRBJ1-1; the match to TRBD1 covers 7 bases. CDR1 and CDR2 from the germline V gene are GTSNPN and SVGIG (reference sequence). This CDR3 has 17 residues. V was pared by 0 bases and J by 0 bases, with 10 bases of the junction left unmatched. DNA of the CDR3: TGTGCCTGGAGTGTAACCATCTCCGGGACAGTGAACACTGAAGCTTTCTTT. It specifies CAWSVTISGTVNTEAFF.

This clone came up a few times. CDR3 residues: CASSLDRSSYNEQFF. DNA of the CDR3: TGTGCCAGCAGTCTAGACCGGTCCTCCTACAATGAGCAGTTCTTC. The chain has TRBV6-5 and TRBJ2-1; D is uncertain. The CDR3 covers 15 residues. Trimming stripped 5 bases from V and 0 bases from J, with 11 bases between. Germline V gene lookup returns CDR1 MNHEY and CDR2 SVGAGI.

The chain recombines TRBV6-5 with TRBJ1-2, with D hard to call. The germline V gene encodes CDR1 MNHEY and CDR2 SVGAGI. The CDR3 runs 14 residues. Trimming took off 0 bases at V and 0 bases at J, with 5 bases between the two ends. The CDR3 protein is CASSYSPANYGYTF. DNA of the CDR3: TGTGCCAGCAGTTACTCTCCAGCTAACTATGGCTACACCTTC.

The chain links TRBV9 to TRBJ2-1; TRBD2 aligns across 8 bases. Germline V gene lookup returns CDR1 SGDLS and CDR2 YYNGEE. The CDR3 covers 16 residues. After removal of 0 bases from V and 3 bases from J, the junction contained 5 bases not matched to a gene. This CDR3 reads CASSVVSGGIYNEQFF. The DNA for the CDR3 is TGTGCCAGCAGCGTAGTGTCGGGGGGGATCTACAATGAGCAGTTCTTC.

The rearrangement links TRBV30 to TRBJ1-2; D is ambiguous. CDR3 size: 11 residues. V dropped 3 bases and J dropped 8 bases, with 10 bases sitting between them. Germline CDR1 and CDR2: GTSNPN and SVGIG (reference sequence). Here the CDR3 reads CAWSPARGYTF. The CDR3 DNA follows: TGTGCCTGGAGCCCAGCGCGCGGCTACACCTTC.

The chain is built from TRBV29-1 and TRBJ1-1; the match to TRBD1 covers 7 bases. This CDR3 has 13 residues. V shed 6 bases and J 0 bases; nucleotides not matched to a gene: 4. Germline loops: CDR1 SQVTM, CDR2 ANQGSEA. The CDR3 DNA reads TGCAGCGTCCACAGGGGCATGAACACTGAAGCTTTCTTT. Protein: CSVHRGMNTEAFF.

J is TRBJ1-2 and V is TRBV7-9; tentative D call: TRBD1 (5 bases). Germline assignment: CDR1 SEHNR and CDR2 FQNEAQ (reference sequence). Trimming took off 2 bases at V and 0 bases at J, with 10 bases between the two ends. The CDR3 contains 15 residues. CDR3 sequence (DNA): TGTGCCAGCAGCTTAAGTGGGGCAGCTAACTATGGCTACACCTTC. Amino acids: CASSLSGAANYGYTF.

The chain couples TRBV4-2 to TRBJ1-1, with a tentative D call TRBD1 (5 bases). This CDR3 comprises 16 residues. The germline V gene has CDR1 LGHNA and CDR2 YNFKEQ. The V gene lost 0 bases and the J gene lost 1 base, with 12 bases spanning the gap. For the CDR3, the DNA is TGTGCCAGCAGCCAAGATCCCGGGAGGGGGAACACTGAAGCTTTCTTT. As protein: CASSQDPGRGNTEAFF.

The chain links TRBV2 to TRBJ2-2; tentatively, D is TRBD1 (5 bases). The CDR3 has 14 amino acids. The V gene lost 3 bases and the J gene lost 3 bases, with 8 bases spanning the gap. Germline V gene lookup returns CDR1 SNHLY and CDR2 FYNNEI. CDR3 nucleotide sequence: TGTGCCAGCAGTGAGATAGGGGACACCGGGGAGCTGTTTTTT. Its translation is CASSEIGDTGELFF.

DNA for the CDR3: TGTGCCAGCAGCTTGGATAGCGGGGGAGATTACAATGAGCAGTTCTTC. Its translation: CASSLDSGGDYNEQFF. V is TRBV11-2 and J is TRBJ2-1, with TRBD2 identical over 9 bases. Trimming cost V 3 bases and J 4 bases; bases outside gene matches: 7. Germline CDR1 is SGHAT and CDR2 is FQNNGV. CDR3 length equals 16 residues.

This clone was observed a few times. The genes are TRBV4-2 and TRBJ2-4; 11 bases map to TRBD2. The CDR3 has 19 amino acids. Germline loops: CDR1 LGHNA, CDR2 YNFKEQ. Trimming at V came to 0 bases and at J to 0 bases, leaving 7 bases not matched to a gene. The DNA of the CDR3 is TGTGCCAGCAGCCAAGAGAGTAGCGGGGGGGGTCTAGCCAAAAACATTCAGTACTTC. Its translation is CASSQESSGGGLAKNIQYF.

In regard to this clone: A junction end diverges from the germline sequence, so it may reflect a read error. This chain joins TRBV4-1 and TRBJ2-2; TRBD1 matches at 9 bases. The CDR3 totals 16 residues. The germline V gene encodes CDR1 MGHRA and CDR2 YSYEKL. The CDR3 DNA sequence: TGCGCCAGCAGTCAAGCGGGACAGGGTGCTTTTGGGGAGCTGTTTTTT. Amino acids: CASSQAGQGAFGELFF.

This clone was detected a few times. The CDR3 nucleotides read TGTGCCAGCAGTGTAGCCACGGGAGAAGCTTTCTTT. Protein product: CASSVATGEAFF. This chain links TRBV2 with TRBJ1-1; D unclear. The CDR3 runs 12 residues. V was clipped by 4 bases and J by 8 bases, with 11 bases between them. CDR1 is SNHLY, CDR2 FYNNEI, per germline. Full variable domain (outside the CDR3, taken from reference TRBV2 and TRBJ1-1): EPEVTQTPSHQVTQMGQEVILRCVPISNHLYFYWYRQILGQKVEFLVSFYNNEISEKSEIFDDQFSVERPDGSNFTLKIRSTKLEDSAMYFCASSVATGEAFFGQGTRLTVV.

This rearrangement joins TRBV5-4 to TRBJ1-2; D call uncertain. The CDR3 runs 13 residues. Germline CDR1 reads SGHNT; CDR2 reads YYREEE (reference sequence). Trimming took 0 bases from V and 2 from J, leaving 5 bases between them. The CDR3, as DNA: TGTGCCAGCAGCTTGGAATCAAACTATGGCTACACCTTC. Amino acid sequence: CASSLESNYGYTF.

This clone was detected once. V is TRBV10-2 and J is TRBJ1-2; TRBD1 agrees at 7 bases. The CDR3 is 15 amino acids. V was pared by 10 bases and J by 0 bases, with 11 bases of the junction left unmatched. The germline CDR1 and CDR2 sequences are WSHSY and SAAADI. CDR3 in amino acids: CATSLPRGTNYGYTF. The CDR3 DNA sequence: TGCGCCACCTCCCTACCCAGGGGGACTAACTATGGCTACACCTTC.

The chain uses TRBV5-1 and TRBJ1-1; TRBD1 agrees at 8 bases. Per germline, CDR1 SGHRS and CDR2 YFSETQ. The CDR3 loop spans 14 amino acids. V trimming: 3 bases; J trimming: 4 bases; junction bases outside the gene matches: 5. The CDR3 region has the DNA TGCGCCAGCAGCTCAGGGGGCGCGGGCACTGAAGCTTTCTTT. This translates into CASSSGGAGTEAFF.

The CDR3 nucleotides are TGTGCCACCAGCCTCAGCAGGGGAGGACAGGTGGCCCAGTACTTC. Encoded protein: CATSLSRGGQVAQYF. The chain uses TRBV15 and TRBJ2-5; maybe TRBD1 (7 bases). The CDR3 consists of 15 residues. Trimming stripped 5 bases from V and 9 bases from J, with 22 bases between. In germline, CDR1 is LNHNV, CDR2 YYDKDF (reference sequence).

This clone showed up many times. The CDR3 sequence is CASSSGGTEAFF. The CDR3, as DNA: TGTGCCAGCAGTTCCGGGGGAACTGAAGCTTTCTTT. The chain is built from TRBV6-5 and TRBJ1-1, with a weak D call TRBD1 (5 bases). The CDR3 sequence is 12 residues long. V lost 4 bases to trimming and J lost 5 bases, with 8 bases between them. Germline lookup yields CDR1 MNHEY and CDR2 SVGAGI.